The source of this TCR beta chain is a study of glioma-infiltrating T cells. The length of the CDR3 is 11 residues. Trimming stripped 1 base from V and 5 bases from J, with 4 bases between. In germline, CDR1 is DFQATT, CDR2 SNEGSKA (reference sequence). This clonotype was seen repeatedly, ten times or more. Amplification of TCR alpha and beta CDR3 regions from RNA used iRepertoire nested multiplex PCR. TCRdb called the multiplex PCR reads again in MiXCR, with one record for every CDR3 protein. In the table there are about 93,000 distinct CDR3 sequences, roughly 37% of which are singletons. The chain joins TRBV20-1 to TRBJ2-3, with D unclear. The receptor's source is a human donor with low-grade glioma or glioblastoma, undergoing nonglioma brain surgery, or in good health (not recorded which). Sample: glioma tissue, nonneoplastic brain tissue, or PBMCs (not recorded which). This CDR3 reads CSARAGDTQYF. Written as DNA, the CDR3 is TGCAGTGCTAGAGCCGGAGATACGCAGTATTTT.